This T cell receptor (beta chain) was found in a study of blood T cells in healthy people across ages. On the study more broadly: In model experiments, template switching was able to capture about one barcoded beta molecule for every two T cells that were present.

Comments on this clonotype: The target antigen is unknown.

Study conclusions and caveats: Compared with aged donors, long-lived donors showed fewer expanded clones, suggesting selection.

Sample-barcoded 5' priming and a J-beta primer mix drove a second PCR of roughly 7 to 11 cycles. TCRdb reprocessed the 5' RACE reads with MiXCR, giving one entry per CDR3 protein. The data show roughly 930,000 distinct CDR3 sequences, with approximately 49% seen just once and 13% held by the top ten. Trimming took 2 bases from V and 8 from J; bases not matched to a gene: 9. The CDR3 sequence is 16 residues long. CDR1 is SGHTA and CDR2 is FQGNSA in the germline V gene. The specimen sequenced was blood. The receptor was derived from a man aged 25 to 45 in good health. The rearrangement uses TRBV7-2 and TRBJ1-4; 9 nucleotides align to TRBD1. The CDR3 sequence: CASSLPSGTGREKLFF. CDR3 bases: TGTGCCAGCAGCTTACCATCGGGGACAGGGCGAGAAAAACTGTTTTTT.